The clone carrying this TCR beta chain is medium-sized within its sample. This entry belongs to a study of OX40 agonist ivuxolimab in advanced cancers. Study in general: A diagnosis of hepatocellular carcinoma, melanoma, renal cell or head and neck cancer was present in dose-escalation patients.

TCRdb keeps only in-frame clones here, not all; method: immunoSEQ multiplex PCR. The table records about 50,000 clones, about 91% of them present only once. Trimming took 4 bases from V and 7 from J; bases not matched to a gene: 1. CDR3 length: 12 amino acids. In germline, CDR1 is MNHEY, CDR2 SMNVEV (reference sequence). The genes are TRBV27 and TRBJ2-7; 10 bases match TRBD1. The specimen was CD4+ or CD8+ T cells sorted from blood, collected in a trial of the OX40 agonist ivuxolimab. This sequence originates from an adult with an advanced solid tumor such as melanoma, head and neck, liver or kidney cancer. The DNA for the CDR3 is TGTGCCAGCAGTTGGACAGGGGGGGAGCAGTACTTC. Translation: CASSWTGGEQYF.